The 23 T cell receptor beta chains listed next were all sequenced from one sample in a study of CD8 T cells in ankylosing spondylitis. These receptors are not linked to any known antigen. TCRdb fed the 5' RACE reads into MiXCR, producing one record per CDR3 protein. The table has about 800,000 distinct CDR3 sequences, 12% seen once. Study findings and constraints: Among TCR beta sequences, a motif of fewer than 10 highly homologous variants appeared characteristic of ankylosing spondylitis blood.

Input material: blood, either unsorted or a sorted T cell fraction (not recorded which). The receptor set was obtained from a male donor with ankylosing spondylitis.

This rearrangement joins TRBV28 to TRBJ2-7, with D perhaps TRBD2 (6 bases). Germline V gene data show CDR1 as MDHEN and CDR2 as SYDVKM. This CDR3 has 14 residues. The V gene lost 7 bases and the J gene lost 2 bases, with 15 bases spanning the gap. CDR3 region: CASTGEGTPYEQYF. Here the CDR3 DNA reads TGTGCCAGCACCGGCGAGGGGACTCCCTACGAGCAGTACTTC.

The V and J genes are TRBV4-2 and TRBJ2-3; D might be TRBD1 (6 bases). V was shortened by 4 bases and J by 7 bases, with 18 bases between the two germline ends. CDR3 length: 15 residues. CDR1 LGHNA and CDR2 YNFKEQ come from the germline V gene. As DNA, the CDR3 is TGTGCCAGCAGCCCAGGGGCGTCGAAGGAAAATACGCAGTATTTT. Its protein product is CASSPGASKENTQYF.

This clonotype turned up a few times. The chain carries TRBV7-8 and TRBJ1-5, with D hard to call. The CDR3 is 15 amino acids. Per germline, CDR1 SGHVS and CDR2 FQNEAQ. Trimming removed 5 bases from V and 1 base from J, with 12 bases in between. DNA for the CDR3: TGTGCCAGCAGCCACCGGAGGGTCAGCAATCAGCCCCAGCATTTT. It is translated as CASSHRRVSNQPQHF.

The chain links TRBV29-1 to TRBJ2-1; 11 bases align to TRBD2. With 3 bases clipped from V and 3 bases from J, the junction kept 7 bases outside the gene matches. The V gene's germline CDR1 is SQVTM and CDR2 ANQGSEA. The CDR3 covers 16 residues. CDR3 in amino acids: CSVERGLADNYNEQFF. CDR3 DNA sequence: TGCAGCGTTGAGAGGGGACTAGCGGACAACTACAATGAGCAGTTCTTC.

In DNA form, the CDR3 reads TGCGCCAGCAGCTTGGCCACACAAATGGCTGAAGCTTTCTTT. This gives the protein CASSLATQMAEAFF. The genes are TRBV5-1 and TRBJ1-1, with no clear D. V was cut by 0 bases and J by 6 bases, with 12 bases left in between. The CDR3 length is 14 residues. CDR1 is SGHRS, CDR2 YFSETQ, per germline. Supplemented by reference TRBV5-1 and TRBJ1-1, the full variable domain reads KAGVTQTPRYLIKTRGQQVTLSCSPISGHRSVSWYQQTPGQGLQFLFEYFSETQRNKGNFPGRFSGRQFSNSRSEMNVSTLELGDSALYLCASSLATQMAEAFFGQGTRLTVV.

V and J are TRBV5-1 and TRBJ2-5, with 8 bases identical to TRBD2. Per germline, CDR1 SGHRS and CDR2 YFSETQ. The CDR3 has 16 amino acids. V shed 3 bases and J 1 base; nucleotides not matched to a gene: 8. The CDR3 sequence is CASSSGLATSQETQYF. As DNA, the CDR3 is TGCGCCAGCAGCTCCGGACTAGCCACCTCCCAAGAGACCCAGTACTTC.

This clonotype was seen a handful of times. CDR3 DNA: TGTGCCAGCAGTTACCCAAACCATCTCAATGAGCAGTTCTTC. It yields the protein CASSYPNHLNEQFF. The chain uses TRBV6-2 or TRBV6-3 and TRBJ2-1; no definite D call. CDR1 and CDR2 from the germline V gene are MNHEY and SVGEGT. The CDR3 sequence is 14 residues long. Trimming removed 2 bases from V and 6 bases from J, with 11 bases in between.

The chain has TRBV6-6 and TRBJ1-6, with TRBD1 as a possible D gene (5 bases). CDR1 is MNHNY, CDR2 SVGAGI, per germline (reference sequence). The V and J ends lost 6 bases and 4 bases respectively, with 10 bases between them. The CDR3 contains 14 residues. This CDR3 reads CASSPRGYNSPLHF. In DNA, the CDR3 is TGTGCCAGCAGCCCTCGGGGGTATAATTCACCCCTCCACTTT.

V gene TRBV7-9 combines with J gene TRBJ1-4; tentatively, D is TRBD1 (5 bases). CDR1 SEHNR and CDR2 FQNEAQ come from the germline V gene (reference sequence). This CDR3 is 17 amino acids long. Trimming stripped 3 bases from V and 6 bases from J, with 20 bases between. The chain's CDR3 is CASSFLGFPGAHEKLFF. The CDR3, as DNA: TGTGCCAGCAGCTTCTTAGGGTTTCCCGGGGCCCATGAAAAACTGTTTTTT.

V usage is TRBV3-1 and J usage is TRBJ2-7; perhaps TRBD1 as D (5 bases). CDR3 length: 15 residues. V lost 1 base and J lost 3, with 13 bases in between. Germline CDR1 LGHDT, CDR2 YNNKEL (reference sequence). CDR3 sequence: CASSQVHDSYYEQYF. The CDR3, as DNA: TGTGCCAGCAGCCAAGTCCATGACAGCTACTACGAGCAGTACTTC.

This clonotype has ten or more counts. The chain carries TRBV29-1 and TRBJ1-5, with D tentatively TRBD1 (5 bases). The germline CDR1 and CDR2 sequences are SQVTM and ANQGSEA. This CDR3 has 12 residues. V was shortened by 4 bases and J by 1 base, with 5 bases between the two germline ends. Written as DNA, the CDR3 is TGCAGCGTTGGGGGGAGCAATCAGCCCCAGCATTTT. It is translated as CSVGGSNQPQHF.

The V gene is TRBV6-2 or TRBV6-3, the J gene TRBJ1-1; the D gene is possibly TRBD1 (6 bases). The germline gives CDR1 MNHEY, CDR2 SVGEGT. The CDR3 covers 14 residues. V was trimmed by 4 bases and J by 4 bases, leaving 13 bases between them. The chain's CDR3 is CASSSRGVSTEAFF. Written as DNA, the CDR3 is TGTGCCAGCAGTTCCAGGGGAGTAAGCACTGAAGCTTTCTTT.

The chain links TRBV28 to TRBJ2-1; perhaps TRBD2 as D (6 bases). The V end was cut by 7 bases, the J end by 3 bases, with 13 bases between. Germline loops: CDR1 MDHEN, CDR2 SYDVKM. This CDR3 has 14 residues. CDR3: CASMGVGGYNEQFF. DNA for the CDR3: TGTGCCAGCATGGGGGTGGGGGGCTACAATGAGCAGTTCTTC.

This clonotype has only a few counts. This chain joins TRBV12-3 or TRBV12-4 and TRBJ1-1; TRBD1 is a possible D gene (5 bases). Trimming removed 10 bases from V and 6 bases from J, with 21 bases in between. This CDR3 is built from 14 residues. The CDR3 protein is CATLTLRGFPEAFF. The DNA for the CDR3 is TGTGCCACCCTCACCCTGAGGGGTTTTCCTGAAGCTTTCTTT.

This clonotype came up many times. This chain joins TRBV29-1 and TRBJ2-5; no reliable D call. The CDR3 has 14 residues. In germline, CDR1 is SQVTM, CDR2 ANQGSEA. Trimming shortened V by 4 bases and J by 4 bases, and 16 bases separated the two germline ends. As DNA, the CDR3 is TGCAGCGTTGGGCCTTGGACCCGAGCAGAGACCCAGTACTTC. Protein sequence: CSVGPWTRAETQYF.

This sequence joins TRBV4-1 and TRBJ2-7; 9 nucleotides match TRBD1. Trimming at V came to 2 bases and at J to 2 bases, leaving 4 bases not matched to a gene. CDR1 and CDR2 from the germline V gene are MGHRA and YSYEKL. The CDR3 loop spans 15 amino acids. The CDR3 nucleotides are TGCGCCAGCAGCCAACGGGACAGGGAGACCTACGAGCAGTACTTC. Translation: CASSQRDRETYEQYF.

On this clonotype: This could be a read error, since a much larger clone is one nucleotide away. The chain carries TRBV29-1 and TRBJ2-1; D is undetermined. This CDR3 is 13 amino acids long. Per germline, CDR1 SQVTM and CDR2 ANQGSEA. DNA for the CDR3: TGCGGCGTTGCGGTGGCCTCCTACAATGAGCAGTTCTTC. Protein: CGVAVASYNEQFF.

The table lists this clonotype with many counts. V and J are TRBV29-1 and TRBJ1-2; D gene uncertain. CDR1 is SQVTM and CDR2 is ANQGSEA in the germline V gene. This CDR3 spans 10 amino acids. Trimming took 3 bases from V and 8 from J, leaving 7 bases between them. In nucleotides, the CDR3 is TGCAGCGTTGATATCTGGGGCTACACCTTC. This codes for CSVDIWGYTF.

There are a few counts of this clonotype. The chain links TRBV11-2 to TRBJ2-7; possibly TRBD2 for D (7 bases). Germline CDR1 and CDR2: SGHAT and FQNNGV. CDR3 length equals 15 residues. Trimming shortened V by 4 bases and J by 4 bases, and 17 bases separated the two germline ends. In nucleotides, the CDR3 is TGTGCCAGCAGCTGGGAGGGGGGGATACAATACGAGCAGTACTTC. Translating gives CASSWEGGIQYEQYF.

This clonotype has at least ten counts. The V and J genes are TRBV2 and TRBJ2-2; D tentatively fits TRBD1 or TRBD2 (5 bases each). V dropped 6 bases and J dropped 4 bases, with 9 bases sitting between them. The germline V gene encodes CDR1 SNHLY and CDR2 FYNNEI. The CDR3 is 13 amino acids. CDR3 coding DNA: TGTGCCAGCAGGAGGGACCGCACCGGGGAGCTGTTTTTT. Translating it yields CASRRDRTGELFF.

The chain links TRBV7-3 to TRBJ1-1; weak D call: TRBD1 (5 bases). The V end lost 3 bases, the J end lost 5 bases, and 16 bases lay between the germline ends. Germline values: CDR1 SGHTA, CDR2 FQGTGA. The CDR3 is 15 residues long. The CDR3, as DNA: TGTGCCAGCAGCTTCGGACTCTCCAGGGAGACTGAAGCTTTCTTT. It yields the protein CASSFGLSRETEAFF.

Many counts were recorded for this clonotype. The J gene is TRBJ2-1, the V gene TRBV6-2 or TRBV6-3, with D possibly TRBD1 on 6 matching bases. The germline CDR1 and CDR2 sequences are MNHEY and SVGEGT. V lost 8 bases to trimming and J lost 2 bases, with 13 bases between them. The CDR3 has 14 amino acids. CDR3 protein: CASGRRDTYNEQFF. The CDR3 nucleotides are TGTGCCAGCGGGCGCAGGGACACCTACAATGAGCAGTTCTTC.

The chain joins TRBV10-3 to TRBJ1-6; no clear D. The length of the CDR3 is 15 residues. V was trimmed by 3 bases and J by 0 bases, leaving 6 bases between them. In germline, CDR1 is ENHRY, CDR2 SYGVKD. CDR3 coding DNA: TGTGCCATCAGTGATAGGAGCTCCTATAATTCACCCCTCCACTTT. Translating it yields CAISDRSSYNSPLHF.